This T cell receptor beta chain is from a study of cytomegalovirus exposure and HLA in healthy donors. This CDR3 is 11 amino acids long. Trimming removed 0 bases at V and 5 bases at J, with 4 bases between. The germline CDR1 and CDR2 sequences are GTSNPN and SVGIG (reference sequence). Study-wide findings and caveats: Investigators reported over 150 TCR beta chains as tied to cytomegalovirus.

The table came from immunoSEQ multiplex PCR; TCRdb's copy has only in-frame clones and leaves some out. The sample lists approximately 60,000 clones, about 91% occurring once. On this clone itself: Its specificity is not known.

The source of this sequence is a woman aged 18-35 years in good health and CMV-seronegative. The specimen was PBMCs. This chain links TRBV30 with TRBJ2-5; D remains ambiguous. CDR3 region: CAWSVLETQYF. The DNA of the CDR3 is TGTGCCTGGAGTGTCTTGGAGACCCAGTACTTC.